One sample yielded the 25 T cell receptor beta chains listed below, sequenced in a study of response to subunit inactivated influenza vaccine. TCRdb re-derived calls from the RT-PCR reads in MiXCR, one entry per CDR3 protein. The sample includes approximately 230,000 distinct CDR3 sequences, 9% to 15% seen only once; the top ten take approximately 8.3%. This material consisted of non-naive T cells sorted from PBMCs, taken around 15 days before vaccination. The receptors derive from a man in his fifties or sixties who received an inactivated influenza vaccine.

The gene calls are TRBV6-1 and TRBJ1-6, with 8 bases aligning to TRBD1. J was trimmed by 8 bases and V by 2 bases; bases with no gene match: 5. The CDR3 totals 15 residues. Germline CDR1 and CDR2: MNHNS and SASEGT. The CDR3 is CASSEYGQGDSPLHF. CDR3 nucleotide sequence: TGTGCCAGCAGTGAATATGGACAGGGAGATTCACCCCTCCACTTT.

The rearrangement uses TRBV11-2 and TRBJ2-1; 10 positions agree with TRBD2. The trim removed 3 bases at V and 12 bases at J, leaving 11 bases unmatched. The CDR3 is 15 amino acids. In germline, CDR1 is SGHAT, CDR2 FQNNGV. Here the CDR3 DNA reads TGTGCCAGCAGCTTCGGGGCTAGCGGGGGTACAAGGCAGTTCTTC. Its translation: CASSFGASGGTRQFF.

This clonotype was picked up many times. The genes are TRBV6-2 or TRBV6-3 and TRBJ2-7; no clear D gene. The CDR3 consists of 13 residues. Trimming took off 4 bases at V and 4 bases at J, with 11 bases between the two ends. From germline, CDR1 is MNHEY and CDR2 SVGEGT. This CDR3 reads CASSWLTEYEQYF. As DNA, the CDR3 is TGTGCCAGCAGTTGGCTGACTGAATACGAGCAGTACTTC.

The chain joins TRBV6-2 or TRBV6-3 to TRBJ2-3, with D hard to call. The germline CDR1 and CDR2 sequences are MNHEY and SVGEGT. The CDR3 consists of 14 residues. Trimming cost V 5 bases and J 9 bases, with 18 bases left between them. The CDR3 nucleotides are TGTGCCAGCAGTCCCCGGGCCCGCATATTGACGCAGTATTTT. This encodes CASSPRARILTQYF.

This clonotype was seen more than once but under ten times. This sequence joins TRBV21-1 and TRBJ2-7. TRBV21-1 is described as a pseudogene. The CDR3 sequence is 14 residues long. The CDR3, as DNA: TGTGCCAGCAGCAAAGCTCGCCGCCGAAACGAGCAGTACTTC. This codes for CASSKARRRNEQYF.

The chain has TRBV6-1 and TRBJ1-2; no definite D call. Trimming cost V 6 bases and J 8 bases, with 16 bases left between them. This CDR3 contains 13 residues. Germline V lookup: CDR1 MNHNS, CDR2 SASEGT. CDR3 region: CASRDFLVGGYTF. As DNA, the CDR3 is TGTGCCAGCAGGGACTTCTTGGTCGGGGGCTACACCTTC.

This clonotype showed up just a few times. V gene TRBV7-9 combines with J gene TRBJ2-5; D not certain. V shed 8 bases and J shed 5 bases, with 9 bases lying between them. CDR3 size: 11 residues. Germline CDR1 reads SEHNR; CDR2 reads FQNEAQ (reference sequence). The chain's CDR3 is CASDRAETQYF. Written as DNA, the CDR3 is TGTGCCAGCGATAGGGCGGAGACCCAGTACTTC.

The sample holds a few counts of this clonotype. The chain is built from TRBV12-3 or TRBV12-4 and TRBJ2-1, with 7 nucleotides matching TRBD2. The J segment lost 8 bases and the V segment lost 4 bases, leaving 14 bases of the junction unmatched. The CDR3 loop spans 16 amino acids. CDR3 sequence (DNA): TGTGCCAGCAGTTCGGGCGGGGGATTCATCCTCCATGAGCAGTTCTTC. Encoded protein: CASSSGGGFILHEQFF.

This clonotype was detected many times. The rearrangement uses TRBV29-1 and TRBJ1-1, with TRBD1 matching over 10 bases. The CDR3 length is 14 residues. The germline V gene encodes CDR1 SQVTM and CDR2 ANQGSEA. The V segment lost 7 bases and the J segment 4 bases; nucleotides outside the gene matches: 9. In DNA, the CDR3 is TGCAGCGGAAACAGGGGACAGGGGACCACTGAAGCTTTCTTT. Encoded protein: CSGNRGQGTTEAFF.

The genes are TRBV30 and TRBJ2-6; TRBD1 matches 9 bases. V gave up 5 bases and J gave up 2 bases; unmatched junction bases: 4. Germline lookup yields CDR1 GTSNPN and CDR2 SVGIG (reference sequence). This CDR3 spans 15 amino acids. The CDR3, as DNA: TGTGCCTGGGGGACAGGGTATACTGGGGCCAACGTCCTGACTTTC. This gives the protein CAWGTGYTGANVLTF.

DNA of the CDR3: TGTGCCAGCAGCTCCTTAGCGGGAGGGGGGGAGCAGTACTTC. It yields the protein CASSSLAGGGEQYF. The V gene is TRBV7-2, the J gene TRBJ2-7; 11 bases agree with TRBD2. The CDR3 loop spans 14 amino acids. Per germline, CDR1 SGHTA and CDR2 FQGNSA. V lost 4 bases to trimming and J lost 7 bases; unmatched junction nucleotides: 6.

This clonotype was observed a few times. The genes are TRBV5-1 and TRBJ2-4, with D possibly being TRBD2 (5 bases). The germline V gene encodes CDR1 SGHRS and CDR2 YFSETQ. The CDR3 has 13 residues. Trimming took off 3 bases at V and 9 bases at J, with 13 bases between the two ends. CDR3 nucleotides: TGCGCCAGCAGCTCCGGAAATGAGGGCATTCAGTACTTC. It codes for CASSSGNEGIQYF. The entire variable domain, with the rest obtained from reference TRBV5-1 and TRBJ2-4, is as follows: KAGVTQTPRYLIKTRGQQVTLSCSPISGHRSVSWYQQTPGQGLQFLFEYFSETQRNKGNFPGRFSGRQFSNSRSEMNVSTLELGDSALYLCASSSGNEGIQYFGAGTRLSVL.

The gene calls are TRBV10-3 and TRBJ2-5; D tentatively fits TRBD1 or TRBD2 (5 bases each). Germline lookup yields CDR1 ENHRY and CDR2 SYGVKD. Trimming stripped 3 bases from V and 4 bases from J, with 6 bases between. The length of the CDR3 is 12 residues. CDR3 sequence reads: CAISDGGETQYF. The CDR3 nucleotides are TGTGCCATCAGTGATGGGGGAGAGACCCAGTACTTC.

This clonotype was detected ten times or more. The chain uses TRBV4-3 and TRBJ2-1; D is possibly TRBD2 (6 bases). Deletions cut 0 bases from V and 2 bases from J, with 11 bases between. The germline V gene has CDR1 LGHNA and CDR2 YSLEER. This CDR3 is 16 amino acids long. The CDR3 nucleotides are TGCGCCAGCAGCCAAGATGACGGGAGAGCCTACAATGAGCAGTTCTTC. Amino acids: CASSQDDGRAYNEQFF.

This clonotype occurred many times. This rearrangement joins TRBV30 to TRBJ1-4; the match to TRBD1 covers 7 bases. Germline lookup yields CDR1 GTSNPN and CDR2 SVGIG (reference sequence). V lost 1 base and J lost 1; bases outside the gene matches: 3. CDR3 length: 15 residues. CDR3 DNA: TGTGCCTGGAGTGAGGGGACAGTAACTAATGAAAAACTGTTTTTT. Translating it yields CAWSEGTVTNEKLFF.

The rearrangement uses TRBV2 and TRBJ1-2; D call uncertain. The CDR3 has 12 amino acids. V gave up 3 bases and J gave up 4 bases, with 6 bases separating them. CDR1 and CDR2 from the germline V gene are SNHLY and FYNNEI. The CDR3 DNA is TGTGCCAGCAGTGACATTCGCTATGGCTACACCTTC. Translating gives CASSDIRYGYTF.

This clonotype turned up a few times. This sequence joins TRBV20-1 and TRBJ2-7; possible D gene TRBD2, 5 bases. The CDR3 has 16 residues. Trimming pared 0 bases from V and 3 bases from J, leaving 18 bases between. Germline CDR1 and CDR2: DFQATT and SNEGSKA (reference sequence). The CDR3, as DNA: TGCAGTGCTAGAGATAAAGAGGGCCCCGACTTCTACGAGCAGTACTTC. It encodes CSARDKEGPDFYEQYF.

This clonotype was detected only a few times. This rearrangement joins TRBV6-5 to TRBJ1-5; 7 bases align to TRBD1. CDR3 size: 18 residues. CDR1 MNHEY and CDR2 SVGAGI come from the germline V gene. Germline trimming cut 2 bases from V and 0 bases from J; bases unmatched to any gene: 10. The chain's CDR3 is CASSYDRAFSTSNQPQHF. The DNA for the CDR3 is TGTGCCAGCAGTTACGACAGGGCGTTCAGCACTAGCAATCAGCCCCAGCATTTT.

V is TRBV7-6 and J is TRBJ2-5; 13 positions agree with TRBD2. J was trimmed by 5 bases and V by 5 bases; bases with no gene match: 5. The germline V gene encodes CDR1 SGHVS and CDR2 FNYEAQ. The CDR3 loop spans 15 amino acids. The CDR3 bases are TGTGCCAGCAGCCGTGGACTAGCGGGAGTTGAGACCCAGTACTTC. It yields the protein CASSRGLAGVETQYF.

The chain combines TRBV29-1 with TRBJ2-5, with TRBD1 matching over 8 bases. The CDR3 contains 11 residues. The V segment lost 6 bases and the J segment 8 bases; nucleotides outside the gene matches: 5. CDR1 and CDR2 from the germline V gene are SQVTM and ANQGSEA. In DNA, the CDR3 is TGCAGCGTCCAGGGGGCGATTACCCAGTACTTC. Translated, it gives CSVQGAITQYF. Looking up the rest from reference TRBV29-1 and TRBJ2-5 gives the full variable domain: SAVISQKPSRDICQRGTSLTIQCQVDSQVTMMFWYRQQPGQSLTLIATANQGSEATYESGFVIDKFPISRPNLTFSTLTVSNMSPEDSSIYLCSVQGAITQYFGPGTRLLVL.

This clonotype was counted many times. This rearrangement joins TRBV20-1 to TRBJ2-7, with 7 nucleotides matching TRBD1. This CDR3 spans 14 amino acids. Losses at the gene ends were 6 bases for V and 1 base for J; bases not matched to a gene: 9. The germline CDR1 and CDR2 sequences are DFQATT and SNEGSKA (reference sequence). The CDR3 region has the DNA TGCAGTGCCCCTCGACAGGGCCATTCCTACGAGCAGTACTTC. Protein: CSAPRQGHSYEQYF.

This clonotype was seen a few times. The rearrangement links TRBV7-9 to TRBJ1-2; D may be TRBD1 (5 bases). V dropped 1 base and J dropped 2 bases, with 8 bases sitting between them. The CDR3 contains 14 residues. Germline V gene lookup returns CDR1 SEHNR and CDR2 FQNEAQ (reference sequence). The CDR3 bases are TGTGCCAGCAGCTTAGGACAGAACAACTATGGCTACACCTTC. It encodes CASSLGQNNYGYTF.

This clonotype was observed a few times. This chain joins TRBV7-2 and TRBJ2-7; D is perhaps TRBD1 (5 bases). The germline V and J ends were trimmed by 4 bases and 1 base, with 11 bases remaining between them. Germline CDR1 reads SGHTA; CDR2 reads FQGNSA. CDR3 length: 14 amino acids. The CDR3 reads CASSYYRGSYEQYF. The CDR3 DNA is TGTGCCAGCAGCTATTATAGGGGATCCTACGAGCAGTACTTC.

In its sample, this clonotype was seen many times. This rearrangement joins TRBV29-1 to TRBJ2-3; 10 bases match TRBD2. J gave up 2 bases and V 5 bases, and 4 bases lay outside the gene matches. The CDR3 loop spans 14 amino acids. The germline gives CDR1 SQVTM, CDR2 ANQGSEA. Written as DNA, the CDR3 is TGCAGCGTTTTGCTAGCGGGAGCCACAGATACGCAGTATTTT. This translates into CSVLLAGATDTQYF.

This clonotype appeared a few times. The chain is built from TRBV7-9 and TRBJ1-2, with D uncertain. Germline CDR1 reads SEHNR; CDR2 reads FQNEAQ (reference sequence). The germline V and J ends were trimmed by 4 bases and 4 bases, with 13 bases remaining between them. This CDR3 contains 14 residues. CDR3: CASSSHSGSYGYTF. For the CDR3, the DNA is TGTGCCAGCAGCTCCCATTCGGGCTCCTATGGCTACACCTTC.